This T cell receptor beta chain was sequenced for a study of T cell responses to AZD1222 COVID-19 vaccine. The overall study: Doses given second, at about 4 or about 12 weeks, were pooled.

Study-wide findings and caveats: Seropositive AZD1222 recipients at baseline numbered only five or six.

Between the trimmed V and J ends, which lost 3 bases and 8 bases, there was a span of 9 bases. The CDR3 totals 13 residues. Germline CDR1 SGHRS, CDR2 YFSETQ. Sequenced by immunoSEQ multiplex PCR; TCRdb stores in-frame clones only, minus some. The sample consists of roughly 150,000 clones, 80% to 95% of them appearing once. Concerning this clone: What it recognizes is unknown.

The chain recombines TRBV5-1 with TRBJ1-6; D call uncertain. Here the sequenced sample was peripheral blood, taken on day 0 of AZD1222 vaccination. This receptor was obtained from an adult in good health. CDR3 DNA sequence: TGCGCCAGCAGCTCAATACTCGATTCACCCCTCCACTTT. The encoded protein is CASSSILDSPLHF.